The 31 T cell receptor beta chains below were found in one sample sequenced in a study of cytomegalovirus exposure and HLA in healthy donors. Both 60 Vbeta primers and 13 Jbeta primers went into the PCR. Sequencing used immunoSEQ multiplex PCR; TCRdb keeps in-frame clones, though not all of them. The sample has about 92,000 clones, 81% seen once. The sample was PBMCs. These receptors were collected from a girl aged 2-10 years in good health and CMV-seropositive.

The chain recombines TRBV30 with TRBJ2-1; tentatively, D is TRBD2 (5 bases). CDR3 size: 14 residues. Trimming removed 3 bases from V and 7 bases from J, with 16 bases in between. Germline V gene data show CDR1 as GTSNPN and CDR2 as SVGIG (reference sequence). DNA for the CDR3: TGTGCCTGGAGGGAAGGTGGGAGCAGGAATGAGCAGTTCTTC. Amino acids: CAWREGGSRNEQFF.

The J gene is TRBJ2-7, the V gene TRBV30; TRBD2 agrees at 7 bases. V shed 0 bases and J 0 bases; nucleotides not matched to a gene: 5. Germline assignment: CDR1 GTSNPN and CDR2 SVGIG (reference sequence). CDR3 size: 15 residues. The CDR3 spells CAWSVRASGSYEQYF. DNA of the CDR3: TGTGCCTGGAGTGTAAGGGCTAGCGGCTCCTACGAGCAGTACTTC.

The chain combines TRBV19 with TRBJ1-2; D call uncertain. Germline V CDR1 and CDR2: LNHDA, SQIVND (reference sequence). The CDR3 contains 13 residues. Trimming left V 9 bases short and J 4 bases short, with 15 bases between. Here the CDR3 reads CASGSGGFYGYTF. CDR3 sequence (DNA): TGTGCCAGCGGCTCGGGTGGATTCTATGGCTACACCTTC.

This sequence joins TRBV9 and TRBJ2-1, with 7 bases matching TRBD1. V lost 0 bases, J lost 8 bases, and 11 bases stayed unmatched. The CDR3 spans 16 residues. CDR1 and CDR2 from the germline V gene are SGDLS and YYNGEE. CDR3 sequence (DNA): TGTGCCAGCAGCGTAGGACCTACCAGGGGGAGTGATGAGCAGTTCTTC. Residues: CASSVGPTRGSDEQFF.

This chain links TRBV7-9 with TRBJ1-5; D uncertain. This CDR3 region has 17 residues. V dropped 6 bases and J dropped 4 bases, with 22 bases sitting between them. Per germline, CDR1 SEHNR and CDR2 FQNEAQ (reference sequence). The CDR3 loop is CASSPYSGPGGNQPQHF. DNA of the CDR3: TGTGCCAGCAGTCCCTATTCCGGTCCCGGAGGAAATCAGCCCCAGCATTTT.

The genes are TRBV5-1 and TRBJ2-7; D possibly corresponds to TRBD2 (6 bases). The V end lost 7 bases, the J end lost 3 bases, and 14 bases lay between the germline ends. The CDR3 is 13 residues long. Germline values: CDR1 SGHRS, CDR2 YFSETQ. The DNA of the CDR3 is TGCGCCAGCCAAAAACTCGGGGGCTACGAGCAGTACTTC. It yields the protein CASQKLGGYEQYF.

Only a few counts were recorded for this clone. The chain carries TRBV10-3 and TRBJ2-7; TRBD1 matches 7 bases. CDR1 is ENHRY, CDR2 SYGVKD, per germline. The CDR3 is 15 residues long. V shed 3 bases, J shed 1 base, and the junction held 6 bases outside the gene matches. The CDR3 bases are TGTGCCATCAGTGATTCAAGACAGGGATCCTACGAGCAGTACTTC. Translating it yields CAISDSRQGSYEQYF.

The chain carries TRBV7-2 and TRBJ2-1; D may be TRBD2 (6 bases). Germline CDR1 and CDR2: SGHTA and FQGNSA. The CDR3 covers 15 residues. V lost 1 base and J 7 bases, leaving 14 bases between the germline ends. The CDR3 sequence is CASSLGGGPGNEQFF. The CDR3 nucleotides read TGTGCCAGCAGCTTAGGAGGAGGGCCCGGGAATGAGCAGTTCTTC.

This sequence joins TRBV6-5 and TRBJ1-1; D unresolved. There are 15 residues in the CDR3. Germline V CDR1 and CDR2: MNHEY, SVGAGI. V gave up 4 bases and J gave up 3 bases, with 15 bases separating them. CDR3 DNA sequence: TGTGCCAGCAGTTTGGTCCCAACTCGAGACACTGAAGCTTTCTTT. Its protein is CASSLVPTRDTEAFF.

This clone was seen a handful of times. V gene TRBV28 combines with J gene TRBJ2-1; D gene ambiguous. The V gene's germline CDR1 is MDHEN and CDR2 SYDVKM. The CDR3 has 11 residues. The V end lost 3 bases, the J end lost 7 bases, and 4 bases lay between the germline ends. The CDR3 here is CASSLLNEQFF. CDR3 bases: TGTGCCAGCAGTTTGCTAAATGAGCAGTTCTTC. The full variable domain, in which reference TRBV28 and TRBJ2-1 provide the parts outside the CDR3, is DVKVTQSSRYLVKRTGEKVFLECVQDMDHENMFWYRQDPGLGLRLIYFSYDVKMKEKGDIPEGYSVSREKKERFSLILESASTNQTSMYLCASSLLNEQFFGPGTRLTVL.

This chain links TRBV4-1 with TRBJ2-1, with D perhaps matching TRBD2 (6 bases). The CDR3 is 14 amino acids. Per germline, CDR1 MGHRA and CDR2 YSYEKL. Trimming removed 6 bases at V and 7 bases at J, with 16 bases between. Written as DNA, the CDR3 is TGCGCCAGCAGTAGTTTCGCGGGATGGAATGAGCAGTTCTTC. This translates into CASSSFAGWNEQFF.

This clone showed up just a few times. This sequence joins TRBV30 and TRBJ2-3; TRBD2 aligns across 13 bases. The V gene end was trimmed by 4 bases and the J gene end by 1 base; junction bases not matched to a gene: 5. Germline loops: CDR1 GTSNPN, CDR2 SVGIG (reference sequence). The CDR3 has 16 amino acids. CDR3 DNA: TGTGCCTGGACCATTGGACTAGCGGGAGGCACAGATACGCAGTATTTT. It yields the protein CAWTIGLAGGTDTQYF.

The sample holds a few counts of this clone. The gene calls are TRBV28 and TRBJ2-7; 12 bases line up with TRBD2. V lost 7 bases to trimming and J lost 3 bases; unmatched junction nucleotides: 7. The CDR3 loop spans 15 amino acids. Germline V CDR1 and CDR2: MDHEN, SYDVKM. The CDR3 DNA follows: TGTGCCAGCAATCAACTAGCGGGAGGACTCTACGAGCAGTACTTC. This sequence encodes CASNQLAGGLYEQYF.

The chain links TRBV7-3 to TRBJ2-3, with D tentatively TRBD1 (5 bases). Germline assignment: CDR1 SGHTA and CDR2 FQGTGA. The CDR3 loop spans 16 amino acids. Trimming pared 1 base from V and 2 bases from J, leaving 13 bases between. CDR3 loop: CASSLITGAFTDTQYF. In nucleotides, the CDR3 is TGTGCCAGCAGCTTAATAACAGGCGCCTTCACAGATACGCAGTATTTT.

This clone was seen a single time. The rearrangement joins TRBV27 to TRBJ2-7; TRBD1 agrees at 9 bases. Germline trimming cut 6 bases from V and 4 bases from J; bases unmatched to any gene: 10. The CDR3 totals 15 residues. Per germline, CDR1 MNHEY and CDR2 SMNVEV (reference sequence). The CDR3 sequence: CASRIRGTGSYEQYF. CDR3 nucleotide sequence: TGTGCCAGCAGAATTCGAGGGACAGGGAGTTACGAGCAGTACTTC.

This chain uses TRBV10-3 with TRBJ2-1; 7 bases align to TRBD2. V shed 8 bases and J 7 bases; nucleotides not matched to a gene: 8. This CDR3 comprises 13 residues. CDR1 and CDR2 (germline): ENHRY, SYGVKD. The CDR3 sequence: CAIGGASGNEQFF. In DNA form, the CDR3 reads TGTGCCATCGGAGGGGCTAGCGGAAATGAGCAGTTCTTC.

V is TRBV5-1 and J is TRBJ2-7; perhaps TRBD2 as D (6 bases). CDR3 length equals 13 residues. The V gene lost 0 bases and the J gene lost 7 bases, with 11 bases spanning the gap. Germline V gene data show CDR1 as SGHRS and CDR2 as YFSETQ. CDR3 loop: CASSLVGGNEQYF. Written as DNA, the CDR3 is TGCGCCAGCAGCTTGGTCGGAGGGAATGAGCAGTACTTC.

The CDR3 DNA follows: TGTGCCAGCAGCTTAGGAGACAGGGCCGTATGGGGCAATGAGCAGTTCTTC. It translates to CASSLGDRAVWGNEQFF. This chain links TRBV11-2 with TRBJ2-1; TRBD1 matches 7 bases. Germline trimming cut 1 base from V and 6 bases from J; bases unmatched to any gene: 12. The CDR3 is 17 residues long. CDR1 is SGHAT, CDR2 FQNNGV, per germline.

The V call is TRBV4-3, the J call TRBJ1-1; no firm D call. The length of the CDR3 is 15 residues. Trimming cost V 1 base and J 4 bases, with 13 bases left between them. CDR1 is LGHNA, CDR2 YSLEER, per germline. CDR3 sequence reads: CASSQGTNLGTEAFF. The CDR3 DNA reads TGCGCCAGCAGCCAAGGGACTAATTTAGGCACTGAAGCTTTCTTT.

The rearrangement uses TRBV27 and TRBJ1-5; TRBD1 matches at 12 bases. The CDR3 is made up of 15 amino acids. V gave up 5 bases and J gave up 9 bases; unmatched junction bases: 8. In germline, CDR1 is MNHEY, CDR2 SMNVEV (reference sequence). CDR3 sequence (DNA): TGTGCCAGCAGTCCGGGACAGGGGGCTTTGGGGCCCCAGCATTTT. Its protein is CASSPGQGALGPQHF.

This sequence joins TRBV6-1 and TRBJ1-5, with TRBD1 as a possible D gene (6 bases). V was shortened by 4 bases and J by 5 bases, with 15 bases between the two germline ends. Germline lookup yields CDR1 MNHNS and CDR2 SASEGT. The CDR3 extends over 15 amino acids. The CDR3 DNA reads TGTGCCAGCAGTGTAGCCCACAGGGATTATCAGCCCCAGCATTTT. Protein: CASSVAHRDYQPQHF.

The chain joins TRBV7-2 to TRBJ1-1; perhaps TRBD1 as D (6 bases). V lost 5 bases to trimming and J lost 4 bases, with 11 bases between them. There are 13 residues in the CDR3. Germline CDR1 SGHTA, CDR2 FQGNSA. In nucleotides, the CDR3 is TGTGCCAGCAGCACAGGGTTTGGCACTGAAGCTTTCTTT. It codes for CASSTGFGTEAFF.

The chain links TRBV30 to TRBJ2-7; D not resolved. Germline loops: CDR1 GTSNPN, CDR2 SVGIG (reference sequence). The germline V and J ends were trimmed by 1 base and 6 bases, with 13 bases remaining between them. The CDR3 is 13 amino acids. The CDR3 region has the DNA TGTGCCTGGAGTGAACAAAGCCGAGGCGAGCAGTACTTC. Its protein product is CAWSEQSRGEQYF.

The rearrangement joins TRBV10-1 to TRBJ1-2, with TRBD1 matching 9 bases. Trimming cost V 6 bases and J 2 bases; bases outside gene matches: 1. The germline V gene has CDR1 WNHNN and CDR2 SYGVQD (reference sequence). The CDR3 is 13 residues long. CDR3 sequence: CASSGTGNYGYTF. CDR3 nucleotide sequence: TGCGCCAGCAGCGGGACAGGGAACTATGGCTACACCTTC.

This CDR3 is CASRTDYGVETQYF. Written as DNA, the CDR3 is TGTGCCAGCAGGACGGACTATGGGGTGGAGACCCAGTACTTC. The J gene is TRBJ2-5, the V gene TRBV21-1; the table's TRBD2 call for D was not verified on the DNA. TRBV21-1 represents a pseudogene. The CDR3 has 14 amino acids.

This chain uses TRBV30 with TRBJ1-5; the D gene is possibly TRBD1 (5 bases). CDR3 length: 13 amino acids. V was shortened by 2 bases and J by 8 bases, with 13 bases between the two germline ends. Germline assignment: CDR1 GTSNPN and CDR2 SVGIG (reference sequence). DNA for the CDR3: TGTGCCTGGAGTTCGGGGGGAGTGGAGCCCCAGCATTTT. It yields the protein CAWSSGGVEPQHF.

The chain joins TRBV1 to TRBJ2-7; TRBD2 is the table's D call and was not checked against the DNA. TRBV1 is a pseudogene locus. The CDR3 has 17 amino acids. CDR3 amino acids: CTSSQVYTQRTPYEQYF. The CDR3 nucleotides read TGCACCAGCAGCCAAGTCTACACTCAGCGAACGCCCTACGAGCAGTACTTC.

The genes are TRBV15 and TRBJ2-7; D possibly corresponds to TRBD1 (6 bases). Germline CDR1 and CDR2: LNHNV and YYDKDF (reference sequence). The CDR3 totals 17 residues. V was shortened by 0 bases and J by 2 bases, with 17 bases between the two germline ends. CDR3 DNA: TGTGCCACCAGCAGAGATGAACTCCGGACAGAAACCTACGAGCAGTACTTC. This translates into CATSRDELRTETYEQYF.

This chain links TRBV30 with TRBJ1-1; a possible D gene is TRBD1 (5 bases). The length of the CDR3 is 13 residues. Deletions cut 2 bases from V and 4 bases from J, with 11 bases between. Germline V gives CDR1 GTSNPN, CDR2 SVGIG (reference sequence). Here the CDR3 DNA reads TGTGCCTGGAGTCGGGGGAGCGGCACTGAAGCTTTCTTT. This codes for CAWSRGSGTEAFF. The variable domain in full, completed from reference TRBV30 and TRBJ1-1, reads SQTIHQWPATLVQPVGSPLSLECTVEGTSNPNLYWYRQAAGRGLQLLFYSVGIGQISSEVPQNLSASRPQDRQFILSSKKLLLSDSGFYLCAWSRGSGTEAFFGQGTRLTVV.

This clone was counted a single time. This chain connects TRBV30 to TRBJ1-1; the match to TRBD1 covers 7 bases. V lost 0 bases to trimming and J lost 3 bases; unmatched junction nucleotides: 4. The V gene's germline CDR1 is GTSNPN and CDR2 SVGIG (reference sequence). The length of the CDR3 is 14 residues. The CDR3 bases are TGTGCCTGGAGTGTAGGACAGGTAGACACTGAAGCTTTCTTT. Residues: CAWSVGQVDTEAFF.

Only one count was recorded for this clone. CDR3 DNA sequence: TGCGCCAGCAGCTTGTTCGTCAGGGGGATGAACACCGGGGAGCTGTTTTTT. It specifies CASSLFVRGMNTGELFF. This rearrangement joins TRBV5-1 to TRBJ2-2, with TRBD1 identical over 7 bases. Germline values: CDR1 SGHRS, CDR2 YFSETQ. The length of the CDR3 is 17 residues. The junction had 7 bases not matched to a gene; V was cut back by 1 base and J by 1 base.